These 25 T cell receptor beta chains came from one sample sequenced in a study of cytomegalovirus exposure and HLA in healthy donors (TCRdb year 2017). The library was produced with the immunoSEQ multiplex PCR assay. For the multiplex PCR, a mixture combining 60 forward primers for TCR Vbeta segments and 13 reverse primers for TCR Jbeta segments was used. The source is immuneACCESS, and TCRdb retained only in-frame sequences with V and J called. Part of the clones is not carried over; for the studies checked, unresolved V genes explain less than half of this, and the remainder is unexplained. The sample table records 210,000 or so clones; about 83% of these occur just once. Of the sample, roughly 1.3% falls within the top ten clones. The source material was PBMCs. The receptor source for this set is a girl aged 10-17 years in good health and CMV-seronegative.

This chain joins TRBV9 and TRBJ2-3; D gene ambiguous. The V end lost 2 bases, the J end lost 6 bases, and 13 bases lay between the germline ends. The CDR3 sequence is 14 residues long. Per germline, CDR1 SGDLS and CDR2 YYNGEE. In DNA form, the CDR3 reads TGTGCCAGCAGCGTCCTCGATCTGGGCGATACGCAGTATTTT. Its translation: CASSVLDLGDTQYF.

This chain uses TRBV27 with TRBJ2-7, with 10 bases matching TRBD1. In germline, CDR1 is MNHEY, CDR2 SMNVEV (reference sequence). The CDR3 has 15 residues. Trimming at V came to 4 bases and at J to 6 bases, leaving 9 bases not matched to a gene. The chain's CDR3 is CASSSKTGTGVEQYF. CDR3 DNA: TGTGCCAGCAGTTCTAAGACCGGGACAGGGGTCGAGCAGTACTTC.

The chain has TRBV27 and TRBJ2-6; D unclear. Germline loops: CDR1 MNHEY, CDR2 SMNVEV (reference sequence). This CDR3 comprises 16 residues. V was trimmed by 4 bases and J by 2 bases, leaving 12 bases between them. This CDR3 is CASSSRHVPGANVLTF. The CDR3 DNA is TGTGCCAGCAGTTCCCGACATGTTCCTGGGGCCAACGTCCTGACTTTC.

The chain has TRBV15 and TRBJ1-2; D is possibly TRBD1 (6 bases). The CDR3 length is 18 residues. CDR1 is LNHNV and CDR2 is YYDKDF in the germline V gene (reference sequence). The V and J ends lost 0 bases and 5 bases respectively, with 22 bases between them. The DNA of the CDR3 is TGTGCCACCAGCAGAGATCTCCCCGAGGGGGGGTCTCTTTATGGCTACACCTTC. Translating gives CATSRDLPEGGSLYGYTF.

This clone appeared a single time. The rearrangement links TRBV28 to TRBJ2-1, with D tentatively TRBD2 (5 bases). CDR3 length equals 15 residues. Trimming removed 6 bases from V and 2 bases from J, with 14 bases in between. Germline CDR1 is MDHEN and CDR2 is SYDVKM. The CDR3 sequence is CASSSSGTPYNEQFF. Here the CDR3 DNA reads TGTGCCAGCAGCTCCAGCGGTACGCCCTACAATGAGCAGTTCTTC.

Here the CDR3 DNA reads TGTGCCAGCAGCTTAGAGTGGACAACGAACACTGAAGCTTTCTTT. This encodes CASSLEWTTNTEAFF. The genes are TRBV7-2 and TRBJ1-1; a weak D match, TRBD1 (5 bases). This CDR3 comprises 15 residues. Germline values: CDR1 SGHTA, CDR2 FQGNSA. V lost 1 base and J lost 1, with 10 bases in between.

The V and J genes are TRBV7-2 and TRBJ2-1; D is possibly TRBD2 (6 bases). The CDR3 sequence is 17 residues long. The germline gives CDR1 SGHTA, CDR2 FQGNSA. Trimming cost V 1 base and J 3 bases, with 16 bases left between them. The CDR3: CASSLGAASAGYNEQFF. DNA of the CDR3: TGTGCCAGCAGCTTAGGGGCGGCTAGCGCTGGCTACAATGAGCAGTTCTTC.

The chain recombines TRBV21-1 with TRBJ1-6; TRBD1 is the table's D call and was not checked against the DNA. TRBV21-1 constitutes a pseudogene. The CDR3 has 14 amino acids. CDR3 coding DNA: TGTGCCAGCCTACAGGGGCTCTCCAATTCACCCCTCCACTTT. Translated: CASLQGLSNSPLHF.

The chain is built from TRBV30 and TRBJ1-1; D uncertain. Germline-derived CDR1 and CDR2 are GTSNPN and SVGIG (reference sequence). The V end lost 1 base, the J end lost 4 bases, and 13 bases lay between the germline ends. This CDR3 has 14 residues. The CDR3 DNA reads TGTGCCTGGAGTGGTGGCAGAAGTTCCACTGAAGCTTTCTTT. Protein: CAWSGGRSSTEAFF.

Here the CDR3 DNA reads TGCGCCAGCAGCTTGGAGGGACTGACTGAAGCTTTCTTT. Its protein is CASSLEGLTEAFF. The J gene is TRBJ1-1, the V gene TRBV5-1; D is possibly TRBD1 (5 bases). The CDR3 covers 13 residues. The germline V gene encodes CDR1 SGHRS and CDR2 YFSETQ. V shed 0 bases and J shed 5 bases, with 8 bases lying between them.

Notes on this clone: Other nucleotide sequences from this sample produce the same CDR3. The gene calls are TRBV6-6 and TRBJ1-2, with a possible D match to TRBD1 (6 bases). The germline V gene encodes CDR1 MNHNY and CDR2 SVGAGI (reference sequence). With 2 bases removed from V and 4 bases from J, the gap between germline ends came to 11 bases. The CDR3 totals 14 residues. The CDR3 bases are TGTGCCAGCAGTTACACGACAGGTTCCTATGGCTACACCTTC. This encodes CASSYTTGSYGYTF.

V is TRBV7-3 and J is TRBJ2-3; perhaps TRBD2 as D (7 bases). The CDR3 is made up of 13 amino acids. V lost 1 base and J lost 13, with 15 bases in between. Germline V lookup: CDR1 SGHTA, CDR2 FQGTGA. The CDR3 reads CASSLSGGPPKYF. The CDR3 DNA follows: TGTGCCAGCAGCTTAAGCGGGGGCCCCCCTAAGTATTTT. Using reference TRBV7-3 and TRBJ2-3 for the parts outside the CDR3, the full variable domain is GAGVSQTPSNKVTEKGKYVELRCDPISGHTALYWYRQSLGQGPEFLIYFQGTGAADDSGLPNDRFFAVRPEGSVSTLKIQRTERGDSAVYLCASSLSGGPPKYFGPGTRLTVL.

The genes are TRBV7-9 and TRBJ1-4; 8 bases agree with TRBD1. The CDR3 runs 14 residues. Germline loops: CDR1 SEHNR, CDR2 FQNEAQ (reference sequence). The V and J ends lost 5 bases and 7 bases, in that order; junction bases with no gene match: 6. The CDR3 DNA reads as TGTGCCAGCAGCCCACAGGGGGTTTTTGAAAAACTGTTTTTT. Its translation is CASSPQGVFEKLFF. The whole variable domain, filled in from reference TRBV7-9 and TRBJ1-4, reads DTGVSQNPRHKITKRGQNVTFRCDPISEHNRLYWYRQTLGQGPEFLTYFQNEAQLEKSRLLSDRFSAERPKGSFSTLEIQRTEQGDSAMYLCASSPQGVFEKLFFGSGTQLSVL.

This sequence joins TRBV4-1 and TRBJ2-5; D is uncertain. This CDR3 is built from 13 residues. V lost 2 bases and J 0 bases, leaving 4 bases between the germline ends. In germline, CDR1 is MGHRA, CDR2 YSYEKL. The chain's CDR3 is CASSQLDQETQYF. CDR3 sequence (DNA): TGCGCCAGCAGCCAACTAGACCAAGAGACCCAGTACTTC.

The V gene is TRBV27, the J gene TRBJ2-5, with unresolved D. V was shortened by 7 bases and J by 5 bases, with 8 bases between the two germline ends. CDR1 is MNHEY and CDR2 is SMNVEV in the germline V gene (reference sequence). CDR3 size: 11 residues. The CDR3 loop is CASTPRETQYF. The CDR3 DNA reads TGTGCCAGCACCCCCCGGGAGACCCAGTACTTC.

This chain joins TRBV7-9 and TRBJ2-7; 10 bases are shared with TRBD2. V trimming: 1 base; J trimming: 2 bases; junction bases outside the gene matches: 11. From germline, CDR1 is SEHNR and CDR2 FQNEAQ (reference sequence). This CDR3 comprises 18 residues. CDR3 region: CASSLEELAGIYAYEQYF. As DNA, the CDR3 is TGTGCCAGCAGCTTAGAAGAACTAGCGGGAATTTACGCCTACGAGCAGTACTTC.

The gene calls are TRBV29-1 and TRBJ1-4, with D possibly matching TRBD1 (5 bases). The CDR3 covers 13 residues. V was shortened by 3 bases and J by 8 bases, with 13 bases between the two germline ends. Germline-derived CDR1 and CDR2 are SQVTM and ANQGSEA. This chain's CDR3 is CSVDGGVGEKLFF. The CDR3 bases are TGCAGCGTTGATGGGGGGGTTGGAGAAAAACTGTTTTTT.

The chain is built from TRBV7-2 and TRBJ1-6, with TRBD1 matching 10 bases. V shed 1 base and J 5 bases; nucleotides not matched to a gene: 11. The CDR3 contains 19 residues. Per germline, CDR1 SGHTA and CDR2 FQGNSA. The CDR3 protein is CASSLGAGGQGKNNSPLHF. CDR3 nucleotide sequence: TGTGCCAGCAGCTTAGGAGCGGGGGGACAGGGGAAAAATAATTCACCCCTCCACTTT.

The CDR3 DNA is TGTGCCTGGAGCCGGGGAGTGGGACAGGGCAGTTACACTAGCGAGCCCCAAGAGACCCAGTACTTC. Protein: CAWSRGVGQGSYTSEPQETQYF. The chain combines TRBV30 with TRBJ2-5, with 9 positions matching TRBD1. The CDR3 covers 22 residues. V gave up 3 bases and J gave up 1 base; unmatched junction bases: 27. In germline, CDR1 is GTSNPN, CDR2 SVGIG (reference sequence).

The chain uses TRBV7-9 and TRBJ2-3; TRBD2 might be the D (5 bases). This CDR3 has 13 amino acids. Trimming removed 2 bases at V and 5 bases at J, with 8 bases between. The germline CDR1 and CDR2 sequences are SEHNR and FQNEAQ (reference sequence). In nucleotides, the CDR3 is TGTGCCAGCAGCTTAAGTGCGGGAGATACGCAGTATTTT. Translated, it gives CASSLSAGDTQYF.

This clone was counted once. V is TRBV7-9 and J is TRBJ1-6; no clear D. The CDR3 extends over 19 amino acids. The ends were cut back, 1 base at V and 0 bases at J, with 16 bases in the middle. Germline CDR1 is SEHNR and CDR2 is FQNEAQ (reference sequence). CDR3 region: CASSLVLSFGVSYNSPLHF. Written as DNA, the CDR3 is TGTGCCAGCAGCTTAGTATTATCGTTCGGGGTCTCCTATAATTCACCCCTCCACTTT.

This clone occurred a few times. The chain has TRBV7-3 and TRBJ2-3; TRBD1 is a possible D gene (6 bases). Germline V CDR1 and CDR2: SGHTA, FQGTGA. V gave up 6 bases and J gave up 6 bases, with 13 bases separating them. This CDR3 region has 13 residues. In nucleotides, the CDR3 is TGTGCCAGCAGTCTACAGGGATTTGATACGCAGTATTTT. It yields the protein CASSLQGFDTQYF.

The V gene is TRBV7-9, the J gene TRBJ2-2; D might be TRBD2 (6 bases). The germline gives CDR1 SEHNR, CDR2 FQNEAQ (reference sequence). This CDR3 has 16 residues. V lost 3 bases to trimming and J lost 0 bases, with 11 bases between them. The CDR3 is CASSLAGPTNTGELFF. CDR3 coding DNA: TGTGCCAGCAGCTTGGCGGGACCGACGAACACCGGGGAGCTGTTTTTT. Full variable domain (rest looked up from reference TRBV7-9 and TRBJ2-2): DTGVSQNPRHKITKRGQNVTFRCDPISEHNRLYWYRQTLGQGPEFLTYFQNEAQLEKSRLLSDRFSAERPKGSFSTLEIQRTEQGDSAMYLCASSLAGPTNTGELFFGEGSRLTVL.

The rearrangement links TRBV2 to TRBJ2-7, with 7 bases aligning to TRBD1. Germline loops: CDR1 SNHLY, CDR2 FYNNEI. The CDR3 is 14 amino acids. V trimming: 3 bases; J trimming: 0 bases; junction bases outside the gene matches: 2. The CDR3 spells CASSDRDSSYEQYF. The CDR3 DNA is TGTGCCAGCAGTGATCGGGACAGCTCCTACGAGCAGTACTTC.

V and J are TRBV28 and TRBJ2-5; no clear D. The J call could be wrong; TRBJ2-7 is a better fit for the DNA end. Germline CDR1 and CDR2: MDHEN and SYDVKM. The CDR3 is made up of 16 amino acids. CDR3 coding DNA: TGTGCCAGCAGTTTATCCTCTAAACTCCGCACCTACGAGCAGTACTTC. This encodes CASSLSSKLRTYEQYF.